The entry below describes one TCR beta chain. Its cognate antigen has yet to be identified. There are no base qualities to consult, and no much larger clone falls within one base. Germline trimming: 8 bases from V, 0 bases from J; junction bases outside gene matches: 5. The germline V gene gives CDR1 as KGHSH and CDR2 as LQKENI. The CDR3 runs 15 amino acids, cysteine and phenylalanine included. CDR3 DNA is the only sequence kept; it has 45 bases, read in frame from the first base. The data were obtained in a study of siplizumab effects on memory and regulatory T cells (dated by TCRdb to about 2019). For context, the study as a whole: The study examined how the anti-CD2 antibody siplizumab affects alloreactive T-cell subsets in allogeneic mixed lymphocyte reactions built from human PBMCs. Findings and caveats that apply to the study as a whole: Unstimulated naive T cells appeared more diverse than memory T cells, and naive cells seemed to contribute substantially to the alloresponse. No functional confirmation was obtained for the suppressive function of proliferating Tregs from siplizumab cultures. Of the alloreactive CD4+ clones that could be mapped, the Treg-derived share averaged about 70% with siplizumab compared with roughly 27% in control reactions. Because sequences below about 10^-5 frequency were poorly captured, only a minor fraction of alloreactive clones could be mapped to unstimulated subsets. The cumulative frequency of alloreactive sequences that could be traced back to unstimulated CD4+ memory T cells was significantly reduced by siplizumab. Roughly 75-95% of proliferating CD4+ or CD8+ clones could not be assigned a naive or memory phenotype.

Sorted unstimulated T cells and proliferating T cells recovered from mixed lymphocyte reactions underwent TCRbeta CDR3 sequencing. Fresh whole blood from ten HLA-typed healthy donors was used as the source from which PBMCs were isolated. The protocol used for the library was the immunoSEQ multiplex PCR assay. Roughly 10^5 TCR templates per sample were assayed on the deep sequencing platform. Genomic DNA extracted from sorted T cells was used for TCRbeta CDR3 sequencing. The authors processed their data as follows. The R programming language was used for clonal analysis of the TCRbeta CDR3 data. Alloreactive CD4+ and CD8+ clones were identified by comparing unstimulated samples to CFSE-low samples taken after the reaction. Alloreactive CD4+ clones were assigned to regulatory or non-regulatory origin by matching sequences to sorted unstimulated Treg and non-Treg repertoires. TCRdb retrieved this table from immuneACCESS and kept in-frame rearrangements only. Not all clones are present; in checked studies, unresolved V genes account for under half, and no reason is known for the remainder. V and J calls and clone size follow that table, whereas D and trimming were derived from the DNA. The sample table shows fewer than 120,000 clones, and roughly 92% are seen once. Jointly, the top ten make up 1% to 1.5% of the sample.

The TCR comes from a human donor in good health. Sequences were obtained from CD4+ T cells sorted from blood. The chain uses TRBV18 and TRBJ2-1; 9 middle bases align to TRBD2. The DNA is as follows: TGTGCCAGCGCCCTAGCGGGGAGCTCCTACAATGAGCAGTTCTTC. Translated, it reads CASALAGSSYNEQFF.